This TCR beta chain came from a study of T cell repertoires in cytomegalovirus infection. The overall study: Both CMV infection and a matching HLA type were indicated by public TCR beta signatures. Study-level points and caveats: Frequencies of public TCR beta families were cumulated, and this identified carriers of CMV plus the relevant HLA. The ex vivo response showed dominance by HLA-C-restricted CMV-specific TCR beta clonotypes.

TCRdb redid the calling of the reads with MiXCR, one entry per CDR3 protein. The sample shows about 100,000 distinct CDR3 sequences, around a quarter of them seen only once. This CDR3 spans 15 amino acids. V dropped 4 bases and J dropped 7; count of bases not matched to a gene: 7. From germline, CDR1 is MGHDK and CDR2 SYGVNS. About this clonotype: The target antigen is unknown.

Sequenced sample: CD8+ T cells from PBMCs. The rearrangement links TRBV25-1 to TRBJ1-6, with 7 bases matching TRBD1. The TCR sequence derives from a human donor in good health (CMV status not recorded). Some clones in this sample may be carry-over from other donors' samples. The CDR3 DNA reads TGTGCCAGCAGTGCATCGGGACAGAAAAATTCACCCCTCCACTTT. This encodes CASSASGQKNSPLHF.